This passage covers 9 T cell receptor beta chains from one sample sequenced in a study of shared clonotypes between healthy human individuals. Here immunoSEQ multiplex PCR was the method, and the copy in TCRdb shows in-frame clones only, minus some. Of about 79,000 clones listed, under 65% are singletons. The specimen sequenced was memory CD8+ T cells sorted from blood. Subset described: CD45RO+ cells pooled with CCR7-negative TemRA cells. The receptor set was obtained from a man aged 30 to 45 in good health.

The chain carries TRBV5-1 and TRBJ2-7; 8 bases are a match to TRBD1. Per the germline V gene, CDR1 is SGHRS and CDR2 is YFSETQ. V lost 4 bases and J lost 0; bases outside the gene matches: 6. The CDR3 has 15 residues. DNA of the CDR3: TGCGCCAGCAGCACAGACAGGGGACACTCCTACGAGCAGTACTTC. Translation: CASSTDRGHSYEQYF. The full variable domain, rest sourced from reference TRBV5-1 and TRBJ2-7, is KAGVTQTPRYLIKTRGQQVTLSCSPISGHRSVSWYQQTPGQGLQFLFEYFSETQRNKGNFPGRFSGRQFSNSRSEMNVSTLELGDSALYLCASSTDRGHSYEQYFGPGTRLTVT.

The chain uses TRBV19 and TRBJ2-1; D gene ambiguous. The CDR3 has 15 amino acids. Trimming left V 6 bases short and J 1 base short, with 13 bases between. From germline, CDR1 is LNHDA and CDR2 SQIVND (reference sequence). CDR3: CASSITANSYNEQFF. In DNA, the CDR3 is TGTGCCAGTAGCATTACAGCAAATTCCTACAATGAGCAGTTCTTC.

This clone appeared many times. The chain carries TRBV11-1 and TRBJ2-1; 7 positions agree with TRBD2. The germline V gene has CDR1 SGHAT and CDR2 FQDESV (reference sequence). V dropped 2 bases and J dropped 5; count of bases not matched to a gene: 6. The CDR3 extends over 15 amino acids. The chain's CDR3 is CASSLYLAGNNEQFF. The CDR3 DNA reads TGTGCCAGCAGCTTATACTTAGCGGGTAACAATGAGCAGTTCTTC.

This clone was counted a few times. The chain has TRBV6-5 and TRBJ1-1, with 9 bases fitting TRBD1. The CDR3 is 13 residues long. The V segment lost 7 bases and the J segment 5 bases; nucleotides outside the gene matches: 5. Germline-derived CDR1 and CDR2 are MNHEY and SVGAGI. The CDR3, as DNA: TGTGCCAGCACTCTACAGGGGGCAACTGAAGCTTTCTTT. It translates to CASTLQGATEAFF.

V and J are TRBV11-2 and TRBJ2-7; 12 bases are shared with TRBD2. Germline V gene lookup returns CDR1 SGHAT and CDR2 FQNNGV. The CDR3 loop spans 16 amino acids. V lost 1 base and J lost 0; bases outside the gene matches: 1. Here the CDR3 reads CASSLGGLAGSYEQYF. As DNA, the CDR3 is TGTGCCAGCAGCTTAGGGGGACTAGCGGGCTCCTACGAGCAGTACTTC. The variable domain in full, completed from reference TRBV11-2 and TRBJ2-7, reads EAGVAQSPRYKIIEKRQSVAFWCNPISGHATLYWYQQILGQGPKLLIQFQNNGVVDDSQLPKDRFSAERLKGVDSTLKIQPAKLEDSAVYLCASSLGGLAGSYEQYFGPGTRLTVT.

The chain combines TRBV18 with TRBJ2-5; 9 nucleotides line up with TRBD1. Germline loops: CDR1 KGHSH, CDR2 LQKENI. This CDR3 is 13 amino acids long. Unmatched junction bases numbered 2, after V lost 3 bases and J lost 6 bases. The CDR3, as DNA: TGTGCCAGCTCACCCGACAGGGGGAAGACCCAGTACTTC. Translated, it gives CASSPDRGKTQYF.

In nucleotides, the CDR3 is TGTGCCAGCAGCCAGACACTTACTAATGAAAAACTGTTTTTT. Translated: CASSQTLTNEKLFF. This chain links TRBV7-9 with TRBJ1-4; no clear D. V lost 5 bases and J 2 bases, leaving 9 bases between the germline ends. Germline V gene sequence: CDR1 SEHNR, CDR2 FQNEAQ (reference sequence). This CDR3 contains 14 residues.

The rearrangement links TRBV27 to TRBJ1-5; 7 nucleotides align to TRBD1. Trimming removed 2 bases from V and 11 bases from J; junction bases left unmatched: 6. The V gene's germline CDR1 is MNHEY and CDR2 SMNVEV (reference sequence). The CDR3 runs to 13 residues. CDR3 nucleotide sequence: TGTGCCAGCAGTTTAGCCTCAGGGGGTACCCAGCATTTT. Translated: CASSLASGGTQHF.

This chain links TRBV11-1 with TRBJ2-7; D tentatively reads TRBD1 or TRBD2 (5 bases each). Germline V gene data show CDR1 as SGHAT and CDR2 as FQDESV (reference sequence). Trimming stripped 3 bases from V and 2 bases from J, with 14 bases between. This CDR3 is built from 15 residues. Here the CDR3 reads CASSLPGRSTYEQYF. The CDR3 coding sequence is TGTGCCAGCAGCTTGCCGGGACGCTCCACCTACGAGCAGTACTTC.